Below, one T cell receptor beta chain is given with its context. Its antigen specificity is not known. Per-base qualities were not stored, and no clone one base away is much larger. V and J are truncated by 4 bases and 0 bases respectively, leaving an intervening sequence of 6 bases. Taken from cysteine to phenylalanine, the CDR3 has 13 residues. Of all the DNA, just the CDR3 is kept, 39 bases in frame from base 1. As encoded in the germline V gene, CDR1 is MRHNA while CDR2 is SNTAGT. The immunoSEQ Assay, a bias-controlled multiplex PCR, was used to amplify TCRbeta CDR3 regions from genomic DNA. The authors processed their data as follows. The number of nucleated cells in each sample was estimated by amplification of reference gene primers within the assay. To quantify the absolute abundance of each unique TCRbeta CDR3 rearrangement, sequence reads were collapsed and filtered. Productive Simpson clonality was computed per sample as the square root of Simpson's diversity index over productive rearrangements. TCRdb stores this immuneACCESS table with in-frame sequences only. Part of the clones is absent; in the studies checked, under half of the shortfall reflects unresolved V genes, and no reason is known for the rest. D and trimming come from the DNA, and the V and J calls and clone size come from that table. The sample has 190,000 or so clones on record, around four fifths of them singletons. The ten biggest clones cover approximately 0.9% of the sample.

In Seattle, one collaborating source enrolled patients while the infection was active and tracked those patients longitudinally over the course of disease. The collaborating institutions used their own protocols to collect whole blood in K2EDTA tubes. For TCRbeta analysis, collaborators shipped samples in one of three forms: frozen whole blood, isolated PBMCs, or DNA extracted from either of those sample types. These data belong to a study of blood T cell repertoires in COVID-19 (TCRdb year 2020). About the full investigation: Samples covering the acute and convalescent phases of COVID-19 were provided by collaborators in the United States, Italy and Spain. The prospective study material was composed of cDNA or gDNA derived from T cells, B-cell-depleted T cells, or PBMCs. Deeply sampled blood TCRbeta repertoires from subjects exposed to, actively infected with, or recovered from COVID-19 were included in the dataset. The repertoires were released in a freely available public database meant as a resource for research on the immune response to SARS-CoV-2. Samples came from the ongoing ImmuneRACE study (first 160 participants) plus 1,254 subjects from 6 global collaborators. Sample metadata almost always included a de-identified subject ID, COVID-19 status, age in years and sex. Where available, HLA class I and class II types were obtained from metadata supplied by the sample provider rather than from assay-based typing.

Paper-wide results and their limitations: How much clinical and demographic metadata was included differed by source and by participant, and the metadata was provided uncurated.

This sequence originates from a man aged 55 to 70 with COVID-19, enrolled during active disease. The material sequenced was peripheral blood. The chain couples TRBV6-4 to TRBJ1-1, with the D gene uncertain. The DNA reads TGTGCCAGCAGTGTCCAGATGAACACTGAAGCTTTCTTT. Its coded protein is CASSVQMNTEAFF.